A single TCR beta chain is shown here with its context. Its antigen is unidentified. cDNA synthesis used the whole RNA isolate, giving expressed TCRB sequences. Some clones are missing from TCRdb's copy, which holds only in-frame ones; the method was immunoSEQ multiplex PCR. The sample contains some 330,000 clones, roughly 12% of which appear only once. The data were obtained in a study of beta chain features in type 1 diabetes. Study outcomes and limitations: All four CD4+ subsets of Type 1 diabetes patients contained TCRB CDR3s that were moderately but significantly shorter. Equally in patients and controls, shorter templates might have been favored by PCR. Researchers reported that naive, central memory and Treg TCRB repertoires appeared more similar in patients than in healthy donors.

The CDR3 is 11 residues long. Trimming stripped 5 bases from V and 7 bases from J, with 12 bases between. The germline V gene encodes CDR1 DFQATT and CDR2 SNEGSKA (reference sequence). The chain links TRBV20-1 to TRBJ2-7; D might be TRBD2 (5 bases). Sequenced input: naive CD4+ T cells from blood. This sequence originates from a woman aged 18 to 35 with type 1 diabetes. Here the CDR3 reads CSAGRSGEQYF. The CDR3 nucleotides read TGCAGTGCTGGACGTTCGGGGGAGCAGTACTTC.